A selection of T cell receptor beta chains follows, all from one sample in a study of PD-1 blockade in classical Hodgkin lymphoma. TCRdb keeps only in-frame clones here, not all; method: immunoSEQ multiplex PCR. The repertoire has 7,000 or so clones, about 80% of them found once; the top ten carry 4%. The sample consisted of CD4+ T cells from blood, taken at baseline. The receptors come from a human donor with classical Hodgkin lymphoma. The CDR3 runs from the conserved cysteine through the conserved F or W. Each record gives: D gene, clone size, V gene, J gene, CDR3 protein, CDR3 DNA. The D gene is left open where the match is weak. A clone size is listed for some rows: how often the clone was seen (once, few, many), or a class if it is expanded.

D gene: TRBD1; clone size: -; V gene: TRBV19; J gene: TRBJ1-1; CDR3 protein: CASSRQGVGDTEAFF; CDR3 DNA: TGTGCCAGTAGTCGACAGGGGGTCGGGGATACTGAAGCTTTCTTT
D gene: -; clone size: -; V gene: TRBV7-2; J gene: TRBJ2-5; CDR3 protein: CASSFDRFSSQETQYF; CDR3 DNA: TGTGCCAGCAGCTTCGATCGATTCAGTTCCCAAGAGACCCAGTACTTC
D gene: -; clone size: few; V gene: TRBV28; J gene: TRBJ1-6; CDR3 protein: CASSFGSGDNSPLHF; CDR3 DNA: TGTGCCAGCAGTTTTGGATCCGGGGACAATTCACCCCTCCACTTT
D gene: -; clone size: -; V gene: TRBV19; J gene: TRBJ2-2; CDR3 protein: CASNRGTDTGELFF; CDR3 DNA: TGTGCCAGTAATCGGGGTACGGACACCGGGGAGCTGTTTTTT
D gene: -; clone size: -; V gene: TRBV6-5; J gene: TRBJ1-1; CDR3 protein: CASKRQNMNTEAFF; CDR3 DNA: TGTGCCAGCAAGCGACAGAATATGAACACTGAAGCTTTCTTT
D gene: -; clone size: -; V gene: TRBV29-1; J gene: TRBJ2-3; CDR3 protein: CSAAALAHTDTQYF; CDR3 DNA: TGCAGCGCCGCGGCCCTAGCCCACACAGATACGCAGTATTTT
D gene: TRBD2; clone size: -; V gene: TRBV10-1; J gene: TRBJ2-7; CDR3 protein: CASSESPASGRKYF; CDR3 DNA: TGCGCCAGCAGTGAGTCTCCGGCTAGCGGGAGAAAGTACTTC
D gene: -; clone size: -; V gene: TRBV15; J gene: TRBJ1-3; CDR3 protein: CATSRGSSGNTIYF; CDR3 DNA: TGTGCCACCAGCAGAGGTAGCTCTGGAAATACCATATATTTT
D gene: -; clone size: -; V gene: TRBV7-9; J gene: TRBJ2-7; CDR3 protein: CASSPRGPYEQYF; CDR3 DNA: TGTGCCAGCAGCCCCAGGGGCCCCTACGAGCAGTACTTC
D gene: -; clone size: -; V gene: TRBV6-6; J gene: TRBJ1-2; CDR3 protein: CASRTDSRGYTF; CDR3 DNA: TGTGCCAGCAGGACGGACAGCCGTGGCTACACCTTC
D gene: -; clone size: -; V gene: TRBV25-1; J gene: TRBJ1-2; CDR3 protein: CASMRAENYGYTF; CDR3 DNA: TGTGCCAGCATGAGGGCTGAAAACTATGGCTACACCTTC
D gene: TRBD2; clone size: once; V gene: TRBV30; J gene: TRBJ2-5; CDR3 protein: CAWSPVGASGSSLRETQYF; CDR3 DNA: TGTGCCTGGAGCCCCGTTGGGGCTAGCGGGAGTTCCTTGCGGGAGACCCAGTACTTC
D gene: -; clone size: -; V gene: TRBV15; J gene: TRBJ2-1; CDR3 protein: CATSRDGGNNEQFF; CDR3 DNA: TGTGCCACCAGCAGAGATGGGGGTAACAATGAGCAGTTCTTC
D gene: -; clone size: few; V gene: TRBV9; J gene: TRBJ1-6; CDR3 protein: CASSVHASDSPLHF; CDR3 DNA: TGTGCCAGCAGCGTACACGCCTCGGATTCACCCCTCCACTTT
D gene: TRBD2; clone size: -; V gene: TRBV7-9; J gene: TRBJ2-1; CDR3 protein: CASSLDSGGAQYNEQFF; CDR3 DNA: TGTGCCAGCAGCTTAGATAGCGGGGGGGCCCAATACAATGAGCAGTTCTTC
D gene: TRBD2; clone size: -; V gene: TRBV7-6; J gene: TRBJ2-7; CDR3 protein: CASSLALAGYEQYF; CDR3 DNA: TGTGCCAGCAGCTTAGCGCTAGCGGGGTACGAGCAGTACTTC
D gene: TRBD1; clone size: few; V gene: TRBV5-1; J gene: TRBJ2-2; CDR3 protein: CASSLGDRASGELFF; CDR3 DNA: TGCGCCAGCAGCTTAGGGGACAGGGCGTCCGGGGAGCTGTTTTTT
D gene: -; clone size: once; V gene: TRBV9; J gene: TRBJ1-1; CDR3 protein: CASSGSSRPGGGGTEAFF; CDR3 DNA: TGTGCCAGCAGCGGCAGTTCTCGGCCCGGGGGAGGGGGCACTGAAGCTTTCTTT
D gene: TRBD2; clone size: -; V gene: TRBV11-2; J gene: TRBJ2-7; CDR3 protein: CASSRRTSGSYEQYF; CDR3 DNA: TGTGCCAGCAGTCGTAGGACTAGCGGGAGCTACGAGCAGTACTTC